This passage covers 19 T cell receptor beta chains from one sample sequenced in a study of cytomegalovirus exposure and HLA in healthy donors. The PCR used 60 Vbeta and 13 Jbeta primers. Sequenced by immunoSEQ multiplex PCR; TCRdb stores in-frame clones only, minus some. The table records 90,000 or so clones, approximately 71% of them present only once. The material sequenced was PBMCs. The receptors derive from a man between 45 and 60 years old in good health and CMV-seronegative.

CDR3 bases: TGTGCCAGTAGTCCCGCGGGCGCCCGCAGCTCCTACGAGCAGTACGTC. This codes for CASSPAGARSSYEQYV. V and J are TRBV19 and TRBJ2-7; TRBD2 is a possible D gene (5 bases). The ends were cut back, 5 bases at V and 0 bases at J, with 17 bases in the middle. Germline assignment: CDR1 LNHDA and CDR2 SQIVND (reference sequence). This CDR3 contains 16 residues.

The V and J genes are TRBV2 and TRBJ1-1; D ambiguous. The CDR3 runs to 15 residues. Per the germline V gene, CDR1 is SNHLY and CDR2 is FYNNEI. Trimming pared 8 bases from V and 3 bases from J, leaving 19 bases between. The CDR3 loop is CASLLMAASDTEAFF. The CDR3 coding sequence is TGTGCCAGCTTATTAATGGCGGCCTCTGACACTGAAGCTTTCTTT.

This sequence joins TRBV29-1 and TRBJ2-5; 7 bases align to TRBD1. The V gene end was trimmed by 7 bases and the J gene end by 5 bases; junction bases not matched to a gene: 19. This CDR3 has 16 amino acids. Germline assignment: CDR1 SQVTM and CDR2 ANQGSEA. CDR3: CSGTDRVFGRGETQYF. In DNA form, the CDR3 reads TGCAGCGGAACAGACAGGGTTTTTGGCCGAGGCGAGACCCAGTACTTC.

The V gene is TRBV5-4, the J gene TRBJ2-5; TRBD2 aligns across 13 bases. With V trimmed by 4 bases and J by 5 bases, 11 bases remained unmatched. Germline V gives CDR1 SGHNT, CDR2 YYREEE (reference sequence). This CDR3 contains 17 residues. CDR3 region: CASSLNGLAGAMETQYF. The CDR3 DNA follows: TGTGCCAGCAGCCTAAACGGACTAGCGGGGGCCATGGAGACCCAGTACTTC.

The chain couples TRBV18 to TRBJ1-1; 9 nucleotides agree with TRBD1. CDR1 is KGHSH and CDR2 is LQKENI in the germline V gene. After removal of 3 bases from V and 1 base from J, the junction contained 9 bases not matched to a gene. The CDR3 runs to 17 residues. CDR3 protein: CASSPYALQGANTEAFF. The CDR3 DNA follows: TGTGCCAGCTCACCCTACGCCTTACAGGGGGCGAACACTGAAGCTTTCTTT.

The chain combines TRBV6-6 with TRBJ1-5, with 9 bases lining up with TRBD1. The junction had 7 bases not matched to a gene; V was cut back by 6 bases and J by 4 bases. The germline V gene has CDR1 MNHNY and CDR2 SVGAGI (reference sequence). This CDR3 contains 15 residues. The CDR3 DNA reads TGTGCCAGCAGCGCACAGGGGGCATGGAATCAGCCCCAGCATTTT. This codes for CASSAQGAWNQPQHF.

The chain recombines TRBV5-1 with TRBJ2-1; TRBD1 is a possible D gene (5 bases). V was shortened by 3 bases and J by 4 bases, with 14 bases between the two germline ends. The CDR3 consists of 15 residues. The germline gives CDR1 SGHRS, CDR2 YFSETQ. The CDR3 here is CASSWGLSDYNEQFF. For the CDR3, the DNA is TGCGCCAGCAGCTGGGGCCTTTCCGATTACAATGAGCAGTTCTTC.

This chain links TRBV10-3 with TRBJ2-1; maybe TRBD2 (6 bases). V gave up 6 bases and J gave up 8 bases, with 14 bases separating them. This CDR3 comprises 13 residues. CDR1 is ENHRY, CDR2 SYGVKD, per germline. CDR3: CAIREQEGDEQFF. CDR3 nucleotides: TGTGCCATCAGGGAGCAGGAGGGAGATGAGCAGTTCTTC.

CDR3 DNA sequence: TGTGCCAGCAGGACAGGTAGTCTATACGAGCAGTACTTC. Its protein product is CASRTGSLYEQYF. V and J are TRBV6-1 and TRBJ2-7; D is possibly TRBD1 (6 bases). The CDR3 spans 13 residues. Germline-derived CDR1 and CDR2 are MNHNS and SASEGT. V was shortened by 6 bases and J by 4 bases, with 13 bases between the two germline ends.

This chain joins TRBV2 and TRBJ2-2; possibly TRBD1 for D (6 bases). This CDR3 spans 15 amino acids. Germline CDR1 is SNHLY and CDR2 is FYNNEI. V lost 5 bases and J 4 bases, leaving 14 bases between the germline ends. The CDR3 loop is CASSPQARGTGELFF. In DNA form, the CDR3 reads TGTGCCAGCAGTCCCCAGGCCAGGGGCACCGGGGAGCTGTTTTTT.

The rearrangement joins TRBV7-9 to TRBJ2-5; D gene ambiguous. CDR3 length: 16 residues. V lost 0 bases and J 1 base, leaving 12 bases between the germline ends. Germline V gene data show CDR1 as SEHNR and CDR2 as FQNEAQ (reference sequence). The chain's CDR3 is CASSLAGPLGQETQYF. As DNA, the CDR3 is TGTGCCAGCAGCTTAGCGGGCCCCCTGGGCCAAGAGACCCAGTACTTC.

The CDR3 bases are TGCGCCAGCAGCCAAGATCTGGCGGGCTCTGGGGCCAACGTCCTGACTTTC. This encodes CASSQDLAGSGANVLTF. The chain employs TRBV4-1 and TRBJ2-6, with D perhaps TRBD2 (5 bases). Trimming took off 0 bases at V and 0 bases at J, with 9 bases between the two ends. Germline CDR1 and CDR2: MGHRA and YSYEKL. The CDR3 consists of 17 residues.

The table lists this clone with a few counts. This rearrangement joins TRBV7-9 to TRBJ1-4, with no clear D. The CDR3 covers 16 residues. The germline V and J ends were trimmed by 2 bases and 0 bases, with 10 bases remaining between them. The germline V gene has CDR1 SEHNR and CDR2 FQNEAQ (reference sequence). The CDR3 loop reads CASSLMSGTTNEKLFF. Written as DNA, the CDR3 is TGTGCCAGCAGCTTAATGAGCGGTACAACTAATGAAAAACTGTTTTTT.

The chain is built from TRBV27 and TRBJ1-1; D gene unclear. The germline V and J ends were trimmed by 6 bases and 4 bases, with 18 bases remaining between them. The CDR3 consists of 15 residues. The germline V gene has CDR1 MNHEY and CDR2 SMNVEV (reference sequence). The CDR3 nucleotides are TGTGCCAGCAGGCAAAGAGTCGGGAGAGTCACTGAAGCTTTCTTT. Translating it yields CASRQRVGRVTEAFF.

This chain joins TRBV7-2 and TRBJ2-3; unclear D gene. CDR1 SGHTA and CDR2 FQGNSA come from the germline V gene. The CDR3 sequence is 12 residues long. V lost 8 bases and J 0 bases, leaving 6 bases between the germline ends. The CDR3 DNA reads as TGTGCCAGCCGGTGGAGCACAGATACGCAGTATTTT. This encodes CASRWSTDTQYF.

This clone occurred a few times. The rearrangement links TRBV30 to TRBJ1-2, with a tentative D call TRBD1 (5 bases). The CDR3 is 15 residues long. From germline, CDR1 is GTSNPN and CDR2 SVGIG (reference sequence). Trimming removed 2 bases at V and 4 bases at J, with 17 bases between. The CDR3 sequence is CAWSRAGKSAYGYTF. Here the CDR3 DNA reads TGTGCCTGGAGTAGGGCAGGGAAATCGGCCTATGGCTACACCTTC.

The V call is TRBV7-9, the J call TRBJ2-3, with TRBD1 identical over 8 bases. The CDR3 is 15 amino acids. The trim removed 5 bases at V and 2 bases at J, leaving 6 bases unmatched. Germline lookup yields CDR1 SEHNR and CDR2 FQNEAQ (reference sequence). CDR3 sequence (DNA): TGTGCCAGCAGCCAACAGGGGGTAATCACAGATACGCAGTATTTT. It translates to CASSQQGVITDTQYF.

The chain couples TRBV5-6 to TRBJ2-7; D is unresolved. V was pared by 1 base and J by 1 base, with 12 bases between. Germline CDR1 and CDR2: SGHDT and YYEEEE. The CDR3 length is 15 residues. The CDR3 loop reads CASSLLARRSYEQYF. The CDR3 DNA follows: TGTGCCAGCAGCTTGTTGGCCAGGCGATCCTACGAGCAGTACTTC. Full variable domain (remainder filled in from reference TRBV5-6 and TRBJ2-7): DAGVTQSPTHLIKTRGQQVTLRCSPKSGHDTVSWYQQALGQGPQFIFQYYEEEERQRGNFPDRFSGHQFPNYSSELNVNALLLGDSALYLCASSLLARRSYEQYFGPGTRLTVT.

This chain joins TRBV2 and TRBJ2-5; 7 bases line up with TRBD1. Germline CDR1 SNHLY, CDR2 FYNNEI. The CDR3 loop spans 14 amino acids. The V and J ends lost 6 bases and 2 bases, in that order; junction bases with no gene match: 6. The CDR3 nucleotides are TGTGCCAGCAGCCGGGACAGCACACAAGAGACCCAGTACTTC. It encodes CASSRDSTQETQYF.